Listed here is a single T cell receptor beta chain. The data derive from a study of blood T cell repertoires in COVID-19. Germline CDR1 and CDR2: GTSNPN and SVGIG (reference sequence). There are 14 residues in the CDR3. The junction had 8 bases not matched to a gene; V was cut back by 2 bases and J by 5 bases. Per the study methods: Estimates of nucleated cell counts were drawn from the amplification of reference gene primers. The method was immunoSEQ multiplex PCR; TCRdb's version includes in-frame clones alone and lacks a portion of them. V and J calls and clone size follow that table, whereas D and trimming were derived from the DNA. The repertoire holds about 220,000 clones, with more than 80% as singletons.

The sequenced sample was PBMCs or T cells enriched from blood (not recorded which). The rearrangement links TRBV30 to TRBJ1-2; TRBD1 matches at 7 bases. This clonotype was obtained from a young woman in a cohort exposed to, infected with or recovered from COVID-19 (not recorded which). The CDR3 nucleotides read TGTGCCTGGAGTCTCAACAGGGGAGATTATGGCTACACCTTC. Residues: CAWSLNRGDYGYTF.